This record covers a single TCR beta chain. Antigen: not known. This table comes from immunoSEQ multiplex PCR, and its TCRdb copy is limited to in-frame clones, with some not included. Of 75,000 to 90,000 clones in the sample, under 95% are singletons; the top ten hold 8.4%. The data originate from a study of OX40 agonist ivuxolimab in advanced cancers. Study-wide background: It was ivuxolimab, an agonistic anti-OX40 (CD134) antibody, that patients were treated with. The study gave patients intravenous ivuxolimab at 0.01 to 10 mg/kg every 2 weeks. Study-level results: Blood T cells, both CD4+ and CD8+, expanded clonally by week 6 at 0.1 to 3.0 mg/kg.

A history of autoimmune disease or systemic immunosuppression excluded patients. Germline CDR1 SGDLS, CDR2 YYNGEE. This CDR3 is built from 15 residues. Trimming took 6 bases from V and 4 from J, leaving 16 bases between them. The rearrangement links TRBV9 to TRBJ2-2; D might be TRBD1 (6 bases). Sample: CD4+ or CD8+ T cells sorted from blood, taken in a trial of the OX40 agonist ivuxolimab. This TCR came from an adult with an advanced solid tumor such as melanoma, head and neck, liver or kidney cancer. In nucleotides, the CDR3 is TGTGCCAGCACCTCTCAAGGACAGACCACCGGGGAGCTGTTTTTT. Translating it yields CASTSQGQTTGELFF. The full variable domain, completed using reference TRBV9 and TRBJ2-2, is DSGVTQTPKHLITATGQRVTLRCSPRSGDLSVYWYQQSLDQGLQFLIQYYNGEERAKGNILERFSAQQFPDLHSELNLSSLELGDSALYFCASTSQGQTTGELFFGEGSRLTVL.